This T cell receptor beta chain was sequenced for a study of cytomegalovirus exposure and HLA in healthy donors. Overall study findings and caveats: Cytomegalovirus status was reportedly diagnosed by the classifier with high specificity and sensitivity. A previous analysis found most TCR beta V segments productive roughly 90% or roughly 30% of the time. There were 150 to 200 TCR beta chains listed as cytomegalovirus-associated.

This clone was observed a single time. Its antigen remains unidentified. The study ran its PCR with 60 Vbeta and 13 Jbeta primers. Sequencing was performed with immunoSEQ multiplex PCR; in TCRdb, only in-frame clones are kept and a portion is missing. The sample has some 150,000 clones, around 84% seen once. V shed 4 bases and J 3 bases; nucleotides not matched to a gene: 5. The CDR3 consists of 15 residues. The germline gives CDR1 MGHRA, CDR2 YSYEKL. The TCR comes from a woman between 40 and 50 years old in good health and CMV-seropositive. The chain links TRBV4-1 to TRBJ1-5, with 8 bases that match TRBD1. Material: PBMCs. The CDR3 DNA reads as TGCGCCAGCAGCCCGACAGGGGAGGACAATCAGCCCCAGCATTTT. Its translation: CASSPTGEDNQPQHF.